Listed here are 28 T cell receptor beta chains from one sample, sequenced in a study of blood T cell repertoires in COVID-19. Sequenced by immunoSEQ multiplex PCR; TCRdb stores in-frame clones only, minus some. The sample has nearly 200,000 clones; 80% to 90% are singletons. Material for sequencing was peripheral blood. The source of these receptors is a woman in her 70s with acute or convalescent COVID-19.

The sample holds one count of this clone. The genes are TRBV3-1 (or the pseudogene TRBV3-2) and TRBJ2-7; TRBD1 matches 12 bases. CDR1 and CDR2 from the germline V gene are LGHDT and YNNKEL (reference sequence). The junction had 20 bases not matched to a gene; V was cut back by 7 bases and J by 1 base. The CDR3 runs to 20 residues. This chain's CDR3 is CASIHERDRGLSGRSYEQYF. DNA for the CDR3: TGTGCCAGCATTCATGAAAGGGACAGGGGGCTTAGCGGTAGATCCTACGAGCAGTACTTC.

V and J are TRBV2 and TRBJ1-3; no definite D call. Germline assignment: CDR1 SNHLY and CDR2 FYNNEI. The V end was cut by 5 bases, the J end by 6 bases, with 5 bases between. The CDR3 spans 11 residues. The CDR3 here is CASSFQNTIYF. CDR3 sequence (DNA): TGTGCCAGCAGTTTCCAAAACACCATATATTTT. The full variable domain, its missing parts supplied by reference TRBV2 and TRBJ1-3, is EPEVTQTPSHQVTQMGQEVILRCVPISNHLYFYWYRQILGQKVEFLVSFYNNEISEKSEIFDDQFSVERPDGSNFTLKIRSTKLEDSAMYFCASSFQNTIYFGEGSWLTVV.

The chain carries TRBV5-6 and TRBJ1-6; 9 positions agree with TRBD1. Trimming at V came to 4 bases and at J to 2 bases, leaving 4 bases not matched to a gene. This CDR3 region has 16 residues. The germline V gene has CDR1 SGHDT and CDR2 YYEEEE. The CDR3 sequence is CASSGDRGAYNSPLHF. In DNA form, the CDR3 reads TGTGCCAGCAGCGGTGACAGGGGGGCCTATAATTCACCCCTCCACTTT.

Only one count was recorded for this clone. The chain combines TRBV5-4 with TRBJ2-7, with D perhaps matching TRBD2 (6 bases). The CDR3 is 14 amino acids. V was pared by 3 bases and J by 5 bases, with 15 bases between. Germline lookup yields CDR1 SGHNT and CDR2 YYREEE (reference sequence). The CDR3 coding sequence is TGTGCCAGCAGCTCCTTCCGGGAGAAGAACGAGCAGTACTTC. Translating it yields CASSSFREKNEQYF. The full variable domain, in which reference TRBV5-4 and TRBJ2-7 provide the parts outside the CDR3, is ETGVTQSPTHLIKTRGQQVTLRCSSQSGHNTVSWYQQALGQGPQFIFQYYREEENGRGNFPPRFSGLQFPNYSSELNVNALELDDSALYLCASSSFREKNEQYFGPGTRLTVT.

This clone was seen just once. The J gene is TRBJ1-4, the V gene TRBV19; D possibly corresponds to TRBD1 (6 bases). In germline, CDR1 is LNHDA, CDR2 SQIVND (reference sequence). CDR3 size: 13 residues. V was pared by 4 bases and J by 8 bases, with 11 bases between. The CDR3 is CASSKQGIEKLFF. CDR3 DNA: TGTGCCAGTAGTAAACAGGGTATCGAAAAACTGTTTTTT.

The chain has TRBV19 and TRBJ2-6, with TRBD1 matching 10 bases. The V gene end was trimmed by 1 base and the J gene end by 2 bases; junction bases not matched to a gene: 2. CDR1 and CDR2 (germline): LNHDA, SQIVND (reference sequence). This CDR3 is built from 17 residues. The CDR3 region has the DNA TGTGCCAGTAGTATAGGGACAGGGGGAGCTGGGGCCAACGTCCTGACTTTC. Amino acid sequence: CASSIGTGGAGANVLTF. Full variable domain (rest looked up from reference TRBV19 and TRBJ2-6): DGGITQSPKYLFRKEGQNVTLSCEQNLNHDAMYWYRQDPGQGLRLIYYSQIVNDFQKGDIAEGYSVSREKKESFPLTVTSAQKNPTAFYLCASSIGTGGAGANVLTFGAGSRLTVL.

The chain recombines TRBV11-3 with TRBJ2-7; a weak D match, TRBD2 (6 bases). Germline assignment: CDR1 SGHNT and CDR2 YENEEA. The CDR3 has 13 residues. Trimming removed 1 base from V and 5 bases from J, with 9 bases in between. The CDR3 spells CASSLVRGDEQYF. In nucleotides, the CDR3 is TGTGCCAGCAGCTTAGTGCGGGGCGACGAGCAGTACTTC.

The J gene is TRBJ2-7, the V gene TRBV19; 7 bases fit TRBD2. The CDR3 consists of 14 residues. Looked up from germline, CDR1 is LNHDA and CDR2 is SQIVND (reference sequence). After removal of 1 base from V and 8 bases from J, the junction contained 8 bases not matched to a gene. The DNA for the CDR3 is TGTGCCAGTAGTATAGGTGCGGGGGAAACTCAGCAGTACTTC. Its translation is CASSIGAGETQQYF. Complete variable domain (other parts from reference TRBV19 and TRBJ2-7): DGGITQSPKYLFRKEGQNVTLSCEQNLNHDAMYWYRQDPGQGLRLIYYSQIVNDFQKGDIAEGYSVSREKKESFPLTVTSAQKNPTAFYLCASSIGAGETQQYFGPGTRLTVT.

The CDR3 region is CASSPGGLTGELFF. The CDR3 DNA reads as TGTGCCAGCAGCCCCGGGGGTCTCACCGGGGAGCTGTTTTTT. The chain employs TRBV7-9 and TRBJ2-2; D may be TRBD2 (6 bases). The CDR3 consists of 14 residues. Germline V gene sequence: CDR1 SEHNR, CDR2 FQNEAQ (reference sequence). V was cut by 5 bases and J by 4 bases, with 11 bases left in between.

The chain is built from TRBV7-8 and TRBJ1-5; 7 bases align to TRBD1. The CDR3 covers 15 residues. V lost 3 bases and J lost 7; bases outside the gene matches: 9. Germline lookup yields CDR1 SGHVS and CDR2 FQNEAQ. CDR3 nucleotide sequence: TGTGCCAGCAGCTTGACTACAGGGGTGGGGCAGCCCCAGCATTTT. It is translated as CASSLTTGVGQPQHF. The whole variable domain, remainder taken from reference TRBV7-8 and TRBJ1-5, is GAGVSQSPRYKVAKRGQDVALRCDPISGHVSLFWYQQALGQGPEFLTYFQNEAQLDKSGLPSDRFFAERPEGSVSTLKIQRTQQEDSAVYLCASSLTTGVGQPQHFGDGTRLSIL.

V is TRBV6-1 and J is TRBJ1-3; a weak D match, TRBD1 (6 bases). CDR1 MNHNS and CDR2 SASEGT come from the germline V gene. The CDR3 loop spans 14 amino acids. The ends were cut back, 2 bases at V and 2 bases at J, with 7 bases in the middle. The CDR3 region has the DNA TGTGCCAGCAGTGAACAGGGGACTGGAAACACCATATATTTT. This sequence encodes CASSEQGTGNTIYF.

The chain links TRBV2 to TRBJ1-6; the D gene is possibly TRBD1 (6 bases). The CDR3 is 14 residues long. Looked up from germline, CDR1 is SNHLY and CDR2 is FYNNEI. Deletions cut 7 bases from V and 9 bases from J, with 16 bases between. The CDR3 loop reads CASTEQGSLSPLHF. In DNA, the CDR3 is TGTGCCAGCACGGAACAGGGAAGTCTTTCACCCCTCCACTTT. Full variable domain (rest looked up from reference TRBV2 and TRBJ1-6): EPEVTQTPSHQVTQMGQEVILRCVPISNHLYFYWYRQILGQKVEFLVSFYNNEISEKSEIFDDQFSVERPDGSNFTLKIRSTKLEDSAMYFCASTEQGSLSPLHFGNGTRLTVT.

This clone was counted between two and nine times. Written as DNA, the CDR3 is TGCAGCGTCCTCCCGAACACTGAAGCTTTCTTT. Translated, it gives CSVLPNTEAFF. The chain combines TRBV29-1 with TRBJ1-1, with D unresolved. The CDR3 is 11 residues long. The V end lost 6 bases, the J end lost 1 base, and 6 bases lay between the germline ends. Looked up from germline, CDR1 is SQVTM and CDR2 is ANQGSEA.

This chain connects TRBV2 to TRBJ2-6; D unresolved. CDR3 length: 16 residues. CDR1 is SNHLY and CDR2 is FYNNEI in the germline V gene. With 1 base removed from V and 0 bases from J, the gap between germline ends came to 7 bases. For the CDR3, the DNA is TGTGCCAGCAGTGAAGGGCGACTCTCTGGGGCCAACGTCCTGACTTTC. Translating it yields CASSEGRLSGANVLTF. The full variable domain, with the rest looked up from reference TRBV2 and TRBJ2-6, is EPEVTQTPSHQVTQMGQEVILRCVPISNHLYFYWYRQILGQKVEFLVSFYNNEISEKSEIFDDQFSVERPDGSNFTLKIRSTKLEDSAMYFCASSEGRLSGANVLTFGAGSRLTVL.

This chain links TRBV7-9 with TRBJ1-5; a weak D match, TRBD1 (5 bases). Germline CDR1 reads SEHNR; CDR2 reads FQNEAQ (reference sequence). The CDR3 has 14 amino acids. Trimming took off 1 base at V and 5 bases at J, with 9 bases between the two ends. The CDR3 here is CASSLDNRHQPQHF. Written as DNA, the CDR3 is TGTGCCAGCAGCTTAGACAACAGGCATCAGCCCCAGCATTTT.

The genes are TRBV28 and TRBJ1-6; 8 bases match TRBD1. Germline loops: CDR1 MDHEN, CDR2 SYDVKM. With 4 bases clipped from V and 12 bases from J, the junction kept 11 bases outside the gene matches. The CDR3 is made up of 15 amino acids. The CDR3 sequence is CASSSPGQGWVPLHF. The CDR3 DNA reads TGTGCCAGCAGTTCCCCAGGACAGGGCTGGGTACCCCTCCACTTT. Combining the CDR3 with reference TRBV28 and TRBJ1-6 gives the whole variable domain DVKVTQSSRYLVKRTGEKVFLECVQDMDHENMFWYRQDPGLGLRLIYFSYDVKMKEKGDIPEGYSVSREKKERFSLILESASTNQTSMYLCASSSPGQGWVPLHFGNGTRLTVT.

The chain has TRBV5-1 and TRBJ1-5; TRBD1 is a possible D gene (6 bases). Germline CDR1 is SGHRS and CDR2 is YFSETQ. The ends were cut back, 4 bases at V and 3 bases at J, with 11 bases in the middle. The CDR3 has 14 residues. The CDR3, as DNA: TGCGCCAGCAGCCCGGGGGGGCACAATCAGCCCCAGCATTTT. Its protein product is CASSPGGHNQPQHF.

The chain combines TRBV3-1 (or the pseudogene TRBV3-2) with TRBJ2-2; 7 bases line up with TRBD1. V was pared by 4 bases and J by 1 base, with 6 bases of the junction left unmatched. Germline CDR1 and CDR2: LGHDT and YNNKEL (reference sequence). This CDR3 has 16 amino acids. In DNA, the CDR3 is TGTGCCAGCAGCCTGCGGCCAGGGGGGAACACCGGGGAGCTGTTTTTT. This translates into CASSLRPGGNTGELFF.

CDR3 protein: CASSPGQGSGNTIYF. DNA of the CDR3: TGTGCCAGTAGTCCCGGACAGGGCTCTGGAAACACCATATATTTT. The chain joins TRBV19 to TRBJ1-3; TRBD1 aligns across 8 bases. Germline V gives CDR1 LNHDA, CDR2 SQIVND (reference sequence). V gave up 5 bases and J gave up 0 bases; unmatched junction bases: 3. The CDR3 loop spans 15 amino acids.

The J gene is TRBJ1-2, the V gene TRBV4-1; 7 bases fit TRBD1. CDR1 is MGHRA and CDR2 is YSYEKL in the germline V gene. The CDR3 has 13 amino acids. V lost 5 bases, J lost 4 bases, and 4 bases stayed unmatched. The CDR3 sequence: CASSKAGGYGYTF. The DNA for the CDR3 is TGCGCCAGCAGCAAGGCAGGGGGCTATGGCTACACCTTC.

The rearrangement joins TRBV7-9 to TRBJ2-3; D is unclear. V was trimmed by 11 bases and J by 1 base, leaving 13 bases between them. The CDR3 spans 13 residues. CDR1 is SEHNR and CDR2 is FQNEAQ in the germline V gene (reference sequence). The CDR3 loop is CAGQRRGTDTQYF. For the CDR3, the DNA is TGTGCCGGCCAGAGGCGCGGCACAGATACGCAGTATTTT.

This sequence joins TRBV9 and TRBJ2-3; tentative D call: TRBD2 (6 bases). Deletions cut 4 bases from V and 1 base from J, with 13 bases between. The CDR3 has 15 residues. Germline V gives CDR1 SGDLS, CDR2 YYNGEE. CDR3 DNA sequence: TGTGCCAGCAGCCCCCGGGGGTCGGGCACAGATACGCAGTATTTT. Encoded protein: CASSPRGSGTDTQYF.

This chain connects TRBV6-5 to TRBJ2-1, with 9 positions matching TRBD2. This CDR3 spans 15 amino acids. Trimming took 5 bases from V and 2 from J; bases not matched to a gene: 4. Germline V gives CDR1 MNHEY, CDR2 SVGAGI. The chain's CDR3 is CASSLSGSTYNEQFF. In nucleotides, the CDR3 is TGTGCCAGCAGTCTTAGCGGGAGTACCTACAATGAGCAGTTCTTC.

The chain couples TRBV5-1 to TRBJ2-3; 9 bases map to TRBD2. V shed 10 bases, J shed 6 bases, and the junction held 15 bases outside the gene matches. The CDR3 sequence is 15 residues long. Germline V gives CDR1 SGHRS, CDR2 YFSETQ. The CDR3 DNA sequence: TGCGCCTCCCTTGCGGCGGGAGGGCCGACGGATACGCAGTATTTT. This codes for CASLAAGGPTDTQYF.

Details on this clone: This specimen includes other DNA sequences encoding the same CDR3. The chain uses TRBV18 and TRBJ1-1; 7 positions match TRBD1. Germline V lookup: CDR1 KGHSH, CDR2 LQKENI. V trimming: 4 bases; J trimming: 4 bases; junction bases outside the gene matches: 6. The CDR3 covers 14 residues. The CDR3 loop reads CASSRQGLGTEAFF. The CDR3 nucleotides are TGTGCCAGCTCACGACAGGGTCTCGGCACTGAAGCTTTCTTT. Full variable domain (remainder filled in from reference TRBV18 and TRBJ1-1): NAGVMQNPRHLVRRRGQEARLRCSPMKGHSHVYWYRQLPEEGLKFMVYLQKENIIDESGMPKERFSAEFPKEGPSILRIQQVVRGDSAAYFCASSRQGLGTEAFFGQGTRLTVV.

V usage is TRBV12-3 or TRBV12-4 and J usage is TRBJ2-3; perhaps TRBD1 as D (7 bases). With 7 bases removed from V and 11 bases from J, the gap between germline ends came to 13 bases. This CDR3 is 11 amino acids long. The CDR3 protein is CASTPGGWQYF. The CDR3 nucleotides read TGTGCCAGCACCCCAGGGGGGTGGCAGTATTTT.

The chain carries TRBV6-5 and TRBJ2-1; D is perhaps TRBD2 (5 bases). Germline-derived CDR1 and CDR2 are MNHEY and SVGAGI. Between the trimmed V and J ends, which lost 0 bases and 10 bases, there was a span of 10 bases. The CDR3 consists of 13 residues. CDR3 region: CASSYSQRIEQFF. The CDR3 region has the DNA TGTGCCAGCAGTTACTCGCAGCGGATCGAGCAGTTCTTC.

This CDR3 reads CASSRDGAGAYNEQFF. The CDR3 DNA sequence: TGTGCCAGCAGCCGGGATGGTGCGGGCGCGTACAATGAGCAGTTCTTC. The V and J genes are TRBV4-2 and TRBJ2-1; D is perhaps TRBD2 (5 bases). Trimming removed 4 bases at V and 4 bases at J, with 17 bases between. The CDR3 has 16 residues. Germline assignment: CDR1 LGHNA and CDR2 YNFKEQ.